These T cell receptor beta chains were read from a single sample in a study of cytomegalovirus exposure and HLA in healthy donors. TCRdb keeps only in-frame clones here, not all; method: immunoSEQ multiplex PCR. Of about 85,000 clones listed, around 80% are singletons. The sample taken for sequencing was PBMCs. The receptor source for this set is a woman aged 45-65 years in good health and CMV-seropositive. Each CDR3 is given with its conserved first and last residue. The D gene is left open where the match is weak. Rows may omit the clone size; those that give it use once, few, many or a size class.

TRBD2 TRBJ2-5 . TRBV5-1 CASSSLAGVGETQYF TGCGCCAGCAGCTCCTTAGCGGGCGTCGGAGAGACCCAGTACTTC
. TRBJ2-2 . TRBV9 CASSVAFDTGELFF TGTGCCAGCAGCGTAGCTTTCGACACCGGGGAGCTGTTTTTT
TRBD2 TRBJ2-3 . TRBV5-4 CASSYVLFGLAGITDTQYF TGTGCCAGCAGCTACGTTCTTTTTGGACTAGCGGGGATCACAGATACGCAGTATTTT
. TRBJ1-3 . TRBV16 CASSQRGDSGNTIYF TGTGCCAGCAGCCAAAGAGGTGACTCTGGAAACACCATATATTTT
TRBD1 TRBJ2-7 . TRBV10-2 CASSDFTGAVVKWEQYF TGCGCCAGCAGTGATTTTACAGGGGCCGTTGTGAAGTGGGAGCAGTACTTC
. TRBJ1-1 . TRBV13 CASSLTGNTEAFF TGTGCCAGCAGCTTGACAGGCAACACTGAAGCTTTCTTT
. TRBJ1-1 . TRBV18 CASSPRATEAFF TGTGCCAGCTCACCACGAGCTACTGAAGCTTTCTTT
. TRBJ1-1 . TRBV27 CASRDKVNTEAFF TGTGCCAGCAGGGACAAGGTCAACACTGAAGCTTTCTTT
. TRBJ1-1 . TRBV7-8 CAPPGENTEAFF TGTGCCCCCCCGGGGGAGAACACTGAAGCTTTCTTT
TRBD1 TRBJ2-4 . TRBV11-3 CASQGDGDIQYF TGTGCCAGCCAGGGGGATGGGGACATTCAGTACTTC
. TRBJ1-3 . TRBV5-1 CASSREEGRPGNTIYF TGCGCCAGCAGCAGGGAGGAGGGGCGACCTGGAAACACCATATATTTT
. TRBJ2-5 . TRBV5-1 CASSFDRLQETQYF TGCGCCAGCAGCTTTGACAGGCTCCAAGAGACCCAGTACTTC
TRBD1 TRBJ2-3 . TRBV14 CASSPLQGASGDTQYF TGTGCCAGCAGCCCATTACAGGGGGCTAGCGGAGATACGCAGTATTTT
. TRBJ1-6 . TRBV5-1 CASSLGRSDSWSPLHF TGCGCCAGCAGCTTGGGTCGTTCCGACAGTTGGTCACCCCTCCACTTT
. TRBJ2-3 few TRBV5-1 CASSLRTSPDTQYF TGCGCCAGCAGCTTAAGAACTAGCCCAGATACGCAGTATTTT
. TRBJ2-3 . TRBV9 CASSVVGALTDTQYF TGTGCCAGCAGCGTAGTAGGGGCCCTCACAGATACGCAGTATTTT
TRBD1 TRBJ1-1 . TRBV7-3 CASSLGQGNTEAFF TGTGCCAGCAGCTTAGGACAGGGGAACACTGAAGCTTTCTTT
. TRBJ2-3 . TRBV11-3 CASSHTMGSVEDTQYF TGTGCCAGCAGCCATACGATGGGCTCGGTAGAAGATACGCAGTATTTT
TRBD2 TRBJ2-7 . TRBV4-1 CASSHGTSGTYEQYF TGCGCCAGCAGCCACGGGACTAGCGGCACCTACGAGCAGTACTTC
TRBD1 TRBJ1-2 . TRBV5-1 CASSLEGQKTYGYTF TGCGCCAGCAGCTTGGAGGGACAGAAAACCTATGGCTACACCTTC
. TRBJ2-5 . TRBV7-9 CASSLARGGDETQYF TGTGCCAGCAGCTTAGCGCGAGGAGGGGACGAGACCCAGTACTTC
. TRBJ2-2 . TRBV15 CATSSQRTARTGELFF TGTGCCACCAGCAGCCAACGGACAGCTAGAACCGGGGAGCTGTTTTTT
. TRBJ2-3 . TRBV4-1 CASSQPISGLSTDTQYF TGCGCCAGCAGCCAGCCAATTTCGGGACTTAGCACAGATACGCAGTATTTT
. TRBJ2-7 . TRBV27 CASSSSYEQYF TGTGCCAGCAGCAGTTCCTACGAGCAGTACTTC
. TRBJ1-3 . TRBV10-2 CASRQKASGNTIYF TGCGCCAGCAGACAGAAGGCCTCTGGAAACACCATATATTTT
. TRBJ2-3 . TRBV9 CASSERDFSDDTQYF TGTGCCAGCAGCGAAAGGGACTTCTCCGATGATACGCAGTATTTT
. TRBJ2-5 . TRBV2 CASSEAQGFETQYF TGTGCCAGCAGTGAAGCCCAGGGTTTCGAGACCCAGTACTTC
. TRBJ2-1 . TRBV15 CATSRDGSGTRYNEQFF TGTGCCACCAGCAGAGATGGTTCCGGGACTCGATACAATGAGCAGTTCTTC
TRBD1 TRBJ2-1 . TRBV7-7 CASSLAGTGGGSEQFF TGTGCTAGCAGCTTAGCCGGGACAGGGGGAGGATCTGAGCAGTTCTTC
. TRBJ1-1 . TRBV9 CASSGIGAPNTEAFF TGTGCCAGCAGCGGCATTGGGGCCCCGAACACTGAAGCTTTCTTT
. TRBJ1-1 . TRBV5-1 CASSLLGGRNSEAFF TGCGCCAGCAGCTTGCTGGGGGGGCGTAACTCTGAAGCTTTCTTT
. TRBJ2-6 . TRBV4-1 CASSQDHSGANVLTF TGCGCCAGCAGCCAAGATCACTCTGGGGCCAACGTCCTGACTTTC
. TRBJ1-5 . TRBV5-5 CASSPDQGEPQHF TGTGCCAGCAGTCCTGACCAGGGTGAGCCCCAGCATTTT
. TRBJ2-7 once TRBV29-1 CSALTGTYEQYF TGCAGCGCTTTGACAGGTACCTACGAGCAGTACTTC
. TRBJ2-5 . TRBV5-1 CASSLTSQETQYF TGCGCCAGCAGCTTGACTAGTCAAGAGACCCAGTACTTC
TRBD1 TRBJ2-4 . TRBV13 CASSGTGTNIQYF TGTGCCAGCAGCGGGACAGGGACAAACATTCAGTACTTC
TRBD1 TRBJ2-3 . TRBV9 CASSVAGQGWKDTQYF TGTGCCAGCAGCGTAGCGGGACAGGGCTGGAAAGATACGCAGTATTTT
TRBD1 TRBJ1-4 . TRBV29-1 CSVRQGANEKLFF TGCAGCGTCAGACAGGGGGCAAATGAAAAACTGTTTTTT
. TRBJ2-7 . TRBV5-1 CASSNEDYEQYF TGCGCCAGCAGCAACGAAGACTACGAGCAGTACTTC
. TRBJ1-2 . TRBV19 CASTPDKAGGYTF TGTGCCAGTACACCCGACAAGGCGGGGGGCTACACCTTC
TRBD1 TRBJ1-4 . TRBV2 CASRMDRGSEKLFF TGTGCCAGCAGGATGGACAGGGGGAGTGAAAAACTGTTTTTT
TRBD1 TRBJ2-1 once TRBV28 CASSLGQGDNEQFF TGTGCCAGCAGTTTAGGACAGGGGGATAATGAGCAGTTCTTC
TRBD1 TRBJ2-2 . TRBV7-9 CSSSRSGQGNTGELFF TGTTCCAGCAGCCGATCGGGACAGGGGAACACCGGGGAGCTGTTTTTT
. TRBJ2-1 . TRBV6-4 CASSGTWGGPYNEQFF TGTGCCAGCAGTGGGACCTGGGGGGGGCCCTACAATGAGCAGTTCTTC
TRBD1 TRBJ2-1 . TRBV25-1 CASRKESGQGYYNEQFF TGTGCCAGCAGGAAGGAATCGGGACAGGGGTACTACAATGAGCAGTTCTTC
TRBD1 TRBJ1-2 . TRBV15 CATRGTGNNYGYTF TGTGCCACCCGGGGGACAGGGAATAACTATGGCTACACCTTC
. TRBJ1-1 once TRBV18 CASSPPNGGTEAFF TGTGCCAGCTCACCACCGAACGGGGGGACTGAAGCTTTCTTT
TRBD2 TRBJ2-1 once TRBV5-1 CASNLAGGRNEQFF TGCGCCAGCAACCTAGCGGGGGGGAGGAATGAGCAGTTCTTC
. TRBJ2-2 . TRBV5-1 CASSIQGPNTGELFF TGCGCCAGCAGCATACAGGGCCCGAACACCGGGGAGCTGTTTTTT
. TRBJ2-2 . TRBV19 CASSISLGGHGELFF TGTGCCAGTAGTATATCTCTGGGCGGGCACGGGGAGCTGTTTTTT
. TRBJ1-1 . TRBV10-3 CATRVEPMNTEAFF TGTGCCACCCGGGTAGAGCCCATGAACACTGAAGCTTTCTTT
. TRBJ1-3 . TRBV30 CAWSPGLALGFIYF TGTGCCTGGAGTCCCGGACTTGCCCTGGGCTTTATATATTTT
. TRBJ1-5 . TRBV4-1 CASSGHTYSNQPQHF TGCGCCAGCAGCGGACACACCTATAGCAATCAGCCCCAGCATTTT
. TRBJ2-3 few TRBV5-1 CASSFDGSSTDTQYF TGCGCCAGCAGCTTTGACGGGTCTAGCACAGATACGCAGTATTTT